This T cell receptor (beta chain) was documented in a study of blood T cell repertoires in COVID-19 (dated by TCRdb to about 2020). For the study in its entirety: Collaborator samples came from the United States, Italy and Spain and covered acute and convalescent phases of COVID-19. The material from the prospective study consisted of cDNA or gDNA derived from T cells, B-cell-depleted T cells, or PBMCs. The dataset comprised deeply sampled blood TCRbeta repertoires from subjects exposed to, actively infected with, or recovered from COVID-19. The repertoires were released in a freely available public database intended as a resource for research on the immune response to SARS-CoV-2. The samples were drawn from the first 160 participants of the ongoing ImmuneRACE study and from 950 to 1,500 subjects provided by 6 global collaborators. Nearly every sample came with metadata listing a de-identified subject ID, COVID-19 status, age in years and sex. HLA class I and class II types, where available, came from metadata supplied by the sample provider rather than from assay-based typing. Points the paper makes about the study in general: Clinical and demographic metadata were provided uncurated, with the amount varying by source and participant.

Whole blood was collected in K2EDTA tubes by collaborating institutions according to the institutions' own protocols. For TCRbeta analysis, collaborators shipped samples in one of three forms: frozen whole blood, isolated PBMCs, or DNA extracted from either of those sample types. TCRbeta CDR3 regions were amplified from genomic DNA by means of the immunoSEQ Assay, a bias-controlled multiplex PCR. The authors processed their data as follows. Within the assay, amplification of reference gene primers was used to estimate how many nucleated cells each sample contained. To quantify the absolute abundance of each unique TCRbeta CDR3 rearrangement, sequence reads were collapsed and filtered. For each sample, productive Simpson clonality was calculated by taking the square root of Simpson's diversity index across productive rearrangements. TCRdb took over this immuneACCESS table, retaining in-frame rearrangements with V and J assigned. Such tables are incomplete; in checked studies, under half of the missing clones stem from an unresolved V gene, and the remainder is unexplained. V and J calls and clone size come straight from that table; D and trimming were deduced from the DNA. Across this sample there are around 100,000 clones, with about 72% seen only once. The ten largest clones add up to about 9% of the sample.

Remarks on this clone: Its cognate antigen has yet to be identified. The input lacks base qualities; no much larger clone sits a single base away.

Source material: peripheral blood. The clonotype was recovered from a man aged 55 to 69 with active or convalescent COVID-19.

The encoded CDR3 is CASSMLPGQGTEAFF. The DNA sequence follows: TGTGCCAGTAGTATGCTACCGGGACAGGGGACTGAAGCTTTCTTT. The chain is made from TRBV19 and TRBJ1-1; a stretch of 10 junction bases matches TRBD1. The CDR3 measures 15 amino acids from cysteine to phenylalanine. Only the CDR3 part of the read is kept: 45 bases, read in frame from the first base. The germline V gene encodes CDR1 LNHDA and CDR2 SQIVND (reference sequence). Trimming takes 3 bases off V and 5 bases off J; junction bases not matched to a gene: 6.